This TCR beta chain was recovered during a study of blood T cells in healthy people across ages. Study-wide findings and caveats: Versus aged donors, long-lived donors had higher diversity and more naive CD4+ cells. With unsorted PBMCs, a conclusive comparison of naive versus antigen-experienced cells was not possible.

There are 16 residues in the CDR3. The V and J ends lost 4 bases and 1 base respectively, with 16 bases between them. Germline CDR1 is SGHAT and CDR2 is FQNNGV. Primed by a sample-barcoded 5' primer and a J-beta primer mix, a second PCR proceeded for 7 to 11 cycles. Each CDR3 protein is one row after TCRdb ran MiXCR on the 5' RACE reads. The sample yields hundreds of thousands of distinct CDR3 sequences, roughly 25% seen once. On this clonotype itself: The antigen remains unidentified.

The same sample was also studied in work on T cells of mothers and their children. That source notes: Each child gave approximately 3.2 million TCR beta CDR3 reads (each mother, over 9 million).

This chain links TRBV11-2 with TRBJ1-1; D is perhaps TRBD1 (5 bases). This TCR came from a boy aged 10-17 years in good health. Source material: blood. CDR3: CASSSHGTQANTEAFF. The CDR3 nucleotides read TGTGCCAGCAGCTCTCACGGGACGCAGGCGAACACTGAAGCTTTCTTT.